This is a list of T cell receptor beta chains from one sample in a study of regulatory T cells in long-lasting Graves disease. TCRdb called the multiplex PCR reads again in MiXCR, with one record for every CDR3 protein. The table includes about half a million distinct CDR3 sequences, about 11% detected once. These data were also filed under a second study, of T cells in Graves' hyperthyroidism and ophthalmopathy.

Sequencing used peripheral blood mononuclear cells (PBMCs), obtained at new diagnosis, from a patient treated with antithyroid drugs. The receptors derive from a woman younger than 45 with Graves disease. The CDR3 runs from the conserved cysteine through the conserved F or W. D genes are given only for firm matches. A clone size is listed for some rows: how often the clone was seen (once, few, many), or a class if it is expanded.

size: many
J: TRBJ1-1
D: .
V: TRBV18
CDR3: CASSLQPPMANTEAFF
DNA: TGTGCCAGCTCACTCCAACCCCCAATGGCGAACACTGAAGCTTTCTTT

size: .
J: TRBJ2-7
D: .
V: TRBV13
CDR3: CASRRRGARISGQYF
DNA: TGTGCCAGCAGACGGAGGGGTGCTCGTATCAGTGGGCAGTACTTC

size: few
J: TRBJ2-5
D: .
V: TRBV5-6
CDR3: CASSLVTGNQETQYF
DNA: TGTGCCAGCAGCTTGGTAACGGGGAACCAAGAGACCCAGTACTTC

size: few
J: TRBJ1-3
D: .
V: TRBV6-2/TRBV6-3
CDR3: CASSEKSSPGNTIYF
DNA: TGTGCCAGCAGTGAAAAGTCTTCCCCGGGAAACACCATATATTTT

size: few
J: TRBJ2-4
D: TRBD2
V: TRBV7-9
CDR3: CASSPLKPGTSGRGTLAKNIQYF
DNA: TGTGCCAGCAGCCCCCTGAAGCCCGGGACTAGCGGGAGGGGGACTCTAGCCAAAAACATTCAGTACTTC

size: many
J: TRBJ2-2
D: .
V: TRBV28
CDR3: CASSLEAAGGELFF
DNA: TGTGCCAGCAGTTTGGAAGCGGCGGGCGGGGAGCTGTTTTTT

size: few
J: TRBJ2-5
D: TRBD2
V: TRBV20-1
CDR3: CSADILGGSKETQYF
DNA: TGCAGTGCTGACATACTCGGCGGGAGTAAGGAGACCCAGTACTTC

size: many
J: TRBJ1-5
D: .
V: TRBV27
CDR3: CASSSTGQLSNQPQHF
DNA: TGTGCCAGCAGCAGCACAGGACAGCTTAGCAATCAGCCCCAGCATTTT

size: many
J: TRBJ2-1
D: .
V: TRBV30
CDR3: CAWRTFLVPYEQFF
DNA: TGTGCCTGGAGGACCTTTCTCGTGCCCTATGAGCAGTTCTTC

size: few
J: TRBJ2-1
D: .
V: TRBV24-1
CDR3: CATSDWGRGSYNEQFF
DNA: TGTGCCACCAGTGATTGGGGCAGGGGCTCCTACAATGAGCAGTTCTTC

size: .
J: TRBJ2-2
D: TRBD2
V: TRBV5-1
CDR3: CASSRASGTTGELFF
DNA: TGCGCCAGCAGTAGGGCTAGCGGGACCACCGGGGAGCTGTTTTTT

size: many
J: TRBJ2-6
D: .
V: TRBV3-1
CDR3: CASRSRGVGVLTF
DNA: TGTGCCAGCAGATCCAGGGGTGTAGGCGTCCTGACTTTC

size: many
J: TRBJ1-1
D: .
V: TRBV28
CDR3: CASSLTVGGPEAFF
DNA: TGTGCCAGCAGTTTAACAGTGGGAGGTCCTGAAGCTTTCTTT

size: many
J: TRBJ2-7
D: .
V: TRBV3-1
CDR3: CASSQEHSSYEQYF
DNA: TGTGCCAGCAGCCAAGAACACAGCTCCTACGAGCAGTACTTC

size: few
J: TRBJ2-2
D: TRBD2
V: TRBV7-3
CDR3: CASSLNRLAGAGELFF
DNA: TGTGCCAGCAGCTTAAACCGTTTAGCGGGGGCCGGGGAGCTGTTTTTT

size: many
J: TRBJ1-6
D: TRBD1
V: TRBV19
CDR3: CASTGGGGRSSPLHF
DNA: TGTGCCAGTACTGGTGGAGGGGGCCGAAGTTCACCCCTCCACTTT

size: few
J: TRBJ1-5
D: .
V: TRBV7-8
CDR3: CASSLSGVGVIQPQHF
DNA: TGTGCCAGCAGCTTAAGTGGCGTGGGGGTCATCCAGCCCCAGCATTTT

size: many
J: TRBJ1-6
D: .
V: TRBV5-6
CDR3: CASSPTRANSPLHF
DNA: TGTGCCAGCAGTCCGACCCGCGCGAATTCACCCCTCCACTTT

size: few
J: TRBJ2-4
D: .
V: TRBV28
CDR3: CASSPGRTLAKNIQYF
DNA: TGTGCCAGCAGCCCAGGACGGACACTAGCCAAAAACATTCAGTACTTC

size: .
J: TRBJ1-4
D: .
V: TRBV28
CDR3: CASTAWRLGEIGKLFF
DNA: TGTGCCAGCACCGCTTGGCGGTTGGGGGAAATAGGAAAACTGTTTTTT

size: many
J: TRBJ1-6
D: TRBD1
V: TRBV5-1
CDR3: CASSLGTGNSPLHF
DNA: TGCGCCAGCAGCCTTGGGACAGGGAATTCACCCCTCCACTTT

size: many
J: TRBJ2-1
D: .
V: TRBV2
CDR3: CATRRAEPYNEQFF
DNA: TGTGCCACCAGGAGAGCGGAACCTTACAATGAGCAGTTCTTC

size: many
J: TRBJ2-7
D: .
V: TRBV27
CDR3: CASSLTRQNSYEQYF
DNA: TGTGCCAGCAGTTTAACCCGACAGAACTCCTACGAGCAGTACTTC

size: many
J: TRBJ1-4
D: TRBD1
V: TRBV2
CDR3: CASIPGQGAEKLFF
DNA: TGTGCCAGCATCCCGGGACAGGGGGCTGAAAAACTGTTTTTT

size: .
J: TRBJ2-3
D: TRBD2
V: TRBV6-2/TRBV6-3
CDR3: CASAGLATTDTQYF
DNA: TGTGCCAGCGCGGGACTAGCGACCACAGATACGCAGTATTTT

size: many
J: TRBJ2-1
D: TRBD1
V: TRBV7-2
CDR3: CASSTRTGIYVNEQFF
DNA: TGTGCCAGCAGCACACGGACAGGGATCTACGTCAATGAGCAGTTCTTC

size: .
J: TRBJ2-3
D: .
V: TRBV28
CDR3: CASSLSAERTDTQYF
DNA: TGTGCCAGCAGTTTATCCGCGGAGCGCACAGATACGCAGTATTTT

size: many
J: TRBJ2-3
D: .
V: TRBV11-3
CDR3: CASSLGQYLTDTQYF
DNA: TGTGCCAGCAGCTTGGGGCAGTATTTGACAGATACGCAGTATTTT

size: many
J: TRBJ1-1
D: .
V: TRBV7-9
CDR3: CASTTGATTNAFF
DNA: TGTGCCAGCACCACCGGGGCCACGACGAACGCTTTCTTT

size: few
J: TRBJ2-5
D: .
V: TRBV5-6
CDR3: CASSGGRKETQYF
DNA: TGTGCCAGCAGTGGTGGCAGAAAAGAGACCCAGTACTTC

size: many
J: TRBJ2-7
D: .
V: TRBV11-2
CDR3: CASSLDHGGLNEQYF
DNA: TGTGCCAGCAGCTTAGATCATGGAGGGCTAAACGAGCAGTACTTC

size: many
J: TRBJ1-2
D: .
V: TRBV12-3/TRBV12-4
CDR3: CASNPTPGVLGYTF
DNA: TGTGCCAGCAACCCTACGCCGGGGGTCTTGGGCTACACCTTC

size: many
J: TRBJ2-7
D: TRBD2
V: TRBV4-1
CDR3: CASSLGAGGVDEQYF
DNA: TGCGCCAGCAGCCTTGGAGCGGGAGGAGTGGACGAGCAGTACTTC

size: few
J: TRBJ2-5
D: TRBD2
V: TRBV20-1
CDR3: CSATSGASGIRQETQYF
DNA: TGCAGTGCTACCAGTGGGGCTAGCGGGATCCGCCAAGAGACCCAGTACTTC

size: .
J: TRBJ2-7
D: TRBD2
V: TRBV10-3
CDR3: CAHAGLADGEQYF
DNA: TGTGCCCACGCGGGACTAGCGGATGGTGAGCAGTACTTC

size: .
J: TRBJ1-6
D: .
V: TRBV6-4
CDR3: CASSDSNAGQGTPALHF
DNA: TGTGCCAGCAGTGACTCGAACGCGGGGCAGGGGACCCCAGCCCTCCACTTT

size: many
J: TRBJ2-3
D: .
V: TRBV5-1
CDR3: CASSLEAVTSTDTQYF
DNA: TGCGCCAGCAGCTTGGAAGCGGTAACTAGCACAGATACGCAGTATTTT

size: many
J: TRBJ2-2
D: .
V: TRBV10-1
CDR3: CASRGEGDTGELFF
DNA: TGCGCCAGCAGAGGAGAGGGGGACACCGGGGAGCTGTTTTTT

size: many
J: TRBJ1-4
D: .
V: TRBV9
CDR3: CASSGRGYNEKLFF
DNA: TGTGCCAGCAGCGGGCGCGGTTACAATGAAAAACTGTTTTTT

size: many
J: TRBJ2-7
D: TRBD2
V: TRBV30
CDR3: CAWSGGRYEQYF
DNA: TGTGCCTGGAGCGGCGGGAGGTACGAGCAGTACTTC

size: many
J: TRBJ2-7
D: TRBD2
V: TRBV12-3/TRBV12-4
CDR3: CASSLAGGAYEQYF
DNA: TGTGCCAGCAGTTTAGCGGGAGGGGCCTACGAGCAGTACTTC

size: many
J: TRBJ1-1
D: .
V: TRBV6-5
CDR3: CASSYSGLRAFF
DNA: TGTGCCAGCAGTTACTCAGGACTACGAGCTTTCTTT

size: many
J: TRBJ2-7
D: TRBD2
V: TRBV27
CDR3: CASSLSSGTTYEQYF
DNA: TGTGCCAGCAGTTTGTCTAGCGGGACAACCTACGAGCAGTACTTC

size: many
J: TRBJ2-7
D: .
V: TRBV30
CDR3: CAWSFDSISYEQYF
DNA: TGTGCCTGGAGTTTCGATTCAATCTCCTACGAGCAGTACTTC

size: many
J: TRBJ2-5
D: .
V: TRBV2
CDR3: CASSERRARETQYF
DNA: TGTGCCAGCAGTGAAAGGAGGGCACGGGAGACCCAGTACTTC

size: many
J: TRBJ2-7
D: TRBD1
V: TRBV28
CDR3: CASSTGTGGFHEQYF
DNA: TGTGCCAGCAGTACCGGGACAGGGGGCTTCCACGAGCAGTACTTC

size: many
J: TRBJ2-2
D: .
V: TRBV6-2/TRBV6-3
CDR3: CASSYGPGSSGELFF
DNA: TGTGCCAGCAGTTACGGGCCAGGGTCTTCCGGGGAGCTGTTTTTT

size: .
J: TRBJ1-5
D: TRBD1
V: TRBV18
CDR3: CASSLAGQNSNQPQHF
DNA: TGTGCCAGCTCACTGGCGGGACAGAATAGCAATCAGCCCCAGCATTTT

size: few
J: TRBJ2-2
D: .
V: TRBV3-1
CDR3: CASSADRRDTGELFF
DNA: TGTGCCAGCAGTGCCGACAGGAGAGACACCGGGGAGCTGTTTTTT

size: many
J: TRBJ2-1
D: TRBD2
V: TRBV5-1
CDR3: CASSSQLANSYNEQFF
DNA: TGCGCCAGCAGCTCCCAACTAGCGAACTCCTACAATGAGCAGTTCTTC

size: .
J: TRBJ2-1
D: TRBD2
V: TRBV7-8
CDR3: CASSTAGGRHNEQFF
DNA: TGTGCCAGCAGCACAGCGGGAGGACGCCACAATGAGCAGTTCTTC